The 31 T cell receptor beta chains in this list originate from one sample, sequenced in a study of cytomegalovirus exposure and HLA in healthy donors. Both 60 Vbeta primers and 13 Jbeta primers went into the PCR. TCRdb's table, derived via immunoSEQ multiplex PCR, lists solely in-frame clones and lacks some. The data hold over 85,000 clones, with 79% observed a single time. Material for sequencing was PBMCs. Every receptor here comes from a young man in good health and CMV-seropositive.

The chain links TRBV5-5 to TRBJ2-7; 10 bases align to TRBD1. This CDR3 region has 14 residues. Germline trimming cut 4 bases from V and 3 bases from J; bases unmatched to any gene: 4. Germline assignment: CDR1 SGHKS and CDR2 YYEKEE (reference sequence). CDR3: CASSPTGGIYEQYF. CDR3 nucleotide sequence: TGTGCCAGCAGCCCGACAGGGGGCATCTACGAGCAGTACTTC.

This chain's CDR3 is CASSATGDKEKLFF. The DNA of the CDR3 is TGTGCCAGCAGCGCGACCGGAGATAAAGAAAAACTGTTTTTT. This chain links TRBV5-5 with TRBJ1-4; D remains unclear. The CDR3 sequence is 14 residues long. V lost 4 bases to trimming and J lost 8 bases, with 15 bases between them. Looked up from germline, CDR1 is SGHKS and CDR2 is YYEKEE (reference sequence).

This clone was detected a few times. The CDR3 reads CASSLSLIAGVADEQFF. The CDR3, as DNA: TGTGCCAGCAGTTTAAGTCTCATAGCGGGGGTGGCTGATGAGCAGTTCTTC. The chain recombines TRBV27 with TRBJ2-1; 9 bases line up with TRBD2. J gave up 8 bases and V 2 bases, and 13 bases lay outside the gene matches. The CDR3 consists of 17 residues. Germline V gene sequence: CDR1 MNHEY, CDR2 SMNVEV (reference sequence).

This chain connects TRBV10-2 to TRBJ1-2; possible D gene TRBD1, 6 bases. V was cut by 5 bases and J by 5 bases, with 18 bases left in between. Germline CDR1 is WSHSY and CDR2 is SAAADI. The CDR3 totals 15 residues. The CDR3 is CASSNNRRGSYGYTF. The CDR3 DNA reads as TGCGCCAGCAGTAACAACCGCAGGGGATCGTATGGCTACACCTTC.

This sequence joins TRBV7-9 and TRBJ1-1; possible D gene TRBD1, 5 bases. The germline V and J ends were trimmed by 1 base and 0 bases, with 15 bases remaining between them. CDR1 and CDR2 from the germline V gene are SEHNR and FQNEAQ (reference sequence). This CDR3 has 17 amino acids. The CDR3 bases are TGTGCCAGCAGCTTAGGCGGGGGACTCCCCCTGAACACTGAAGCTTTCTTT. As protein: CASSLGGGLPLNTEAFF. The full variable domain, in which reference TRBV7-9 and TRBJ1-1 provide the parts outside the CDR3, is DTGVSQNPRHKITKRGQNVTFRCDPISEHNRLYWYRQTLGQGPEFLTYFQNEAQLEKSRLLSDRFSAERPKGSFSTLEIQRTEQGDSAMYLCASSLGGGLPLNTEAFFGQGTRLTVV.

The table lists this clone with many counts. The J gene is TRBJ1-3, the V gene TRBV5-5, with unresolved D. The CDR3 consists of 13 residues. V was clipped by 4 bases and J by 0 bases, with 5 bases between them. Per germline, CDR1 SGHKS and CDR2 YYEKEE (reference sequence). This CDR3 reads CASSLSSGNTIYF. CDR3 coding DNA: TGTGCCAGCAGCCTGAGCTCTGGAAACACCATATATTTT.

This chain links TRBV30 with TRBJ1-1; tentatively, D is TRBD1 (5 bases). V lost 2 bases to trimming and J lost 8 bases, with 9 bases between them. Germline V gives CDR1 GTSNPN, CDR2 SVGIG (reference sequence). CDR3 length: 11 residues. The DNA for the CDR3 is TGTGCCTGGAGTACGGGGGTCGAAGCTTTCTTT. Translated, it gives CAWSTGVEAFF.

CDR3 coding DNA: TGTGCCAGTAGTATATCCGGGGTTTCCTACGAGCAGTACTTC. It encodes CASSISGVSYEQYF. The V and J genes are TRBV19 and TRBJ2-7; TRBD2 is a possible D gene (5 bases). The CDR3 contains 14 residues. The V end lost 2 bases, the J end lost 1 base, and 9 bases lay between the germline ends. Germline V gives CDR1 LNHDA, CDR2 SQIVND (reference sequence).

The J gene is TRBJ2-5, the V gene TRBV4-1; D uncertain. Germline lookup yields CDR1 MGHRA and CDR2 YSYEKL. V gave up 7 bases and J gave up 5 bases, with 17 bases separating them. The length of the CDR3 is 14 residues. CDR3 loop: CASTADSAMETQYF. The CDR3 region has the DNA TGCGCCAGCACCGCAGATTCCGCCATGGAGACCCAGTACTTC.

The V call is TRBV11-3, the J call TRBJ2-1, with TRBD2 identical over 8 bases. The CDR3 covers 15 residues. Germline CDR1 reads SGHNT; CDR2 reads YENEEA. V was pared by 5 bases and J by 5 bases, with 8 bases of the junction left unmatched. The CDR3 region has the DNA TGTGCCAGCAGCCCATCCTCAGCGGGGGACAATGAGCAGTTCTTC. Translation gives CASSPSSAGDNEQFF.

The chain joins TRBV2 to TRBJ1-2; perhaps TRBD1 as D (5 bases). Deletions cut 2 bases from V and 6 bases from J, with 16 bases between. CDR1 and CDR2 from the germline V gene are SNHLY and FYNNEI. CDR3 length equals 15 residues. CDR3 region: CASSETTFQGHGYTF. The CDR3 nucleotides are TGTGCCAGCAGTGAAACCACCTTTCAGGGCCATGGCTACACCTTC.

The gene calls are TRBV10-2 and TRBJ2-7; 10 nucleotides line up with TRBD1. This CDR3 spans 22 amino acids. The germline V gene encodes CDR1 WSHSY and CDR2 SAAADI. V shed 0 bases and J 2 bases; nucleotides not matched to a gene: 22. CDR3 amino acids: CASSESRFGTGAIGVDTYEQYF. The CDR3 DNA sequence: TGCGCCAGCAGTGAGTCGAGGTTTGGGACAGGGGCTATTGGGGTAGATACCTACGAGCAGTACTTC.

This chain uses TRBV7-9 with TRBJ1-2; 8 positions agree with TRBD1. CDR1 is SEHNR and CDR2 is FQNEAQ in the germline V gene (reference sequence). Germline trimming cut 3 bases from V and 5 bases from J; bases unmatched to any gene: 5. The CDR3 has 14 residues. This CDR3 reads CASSFSGQVYGYTF. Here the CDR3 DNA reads TGTGCCAGCAGCTTTTCGGGACAGGTTTATGGCTACACCTTC.

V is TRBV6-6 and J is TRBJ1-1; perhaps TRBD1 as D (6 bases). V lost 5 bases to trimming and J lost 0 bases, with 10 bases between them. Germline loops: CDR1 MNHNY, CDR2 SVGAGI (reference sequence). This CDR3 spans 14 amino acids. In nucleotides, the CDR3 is TGTGCCAGCAGTAACAGGGCATTGAACACTGAAGCTTTCTTT. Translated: CASSNRALNTEAFF.

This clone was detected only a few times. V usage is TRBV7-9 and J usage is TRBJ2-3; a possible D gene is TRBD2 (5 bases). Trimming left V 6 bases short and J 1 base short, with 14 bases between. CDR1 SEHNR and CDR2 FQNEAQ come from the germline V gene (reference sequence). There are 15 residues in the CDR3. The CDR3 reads CASSSALAGTDTQYF. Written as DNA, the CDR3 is TGTGCCAGCAGTAGTGCCCTAGCCGGCACAGATACGCAGTATTTT.

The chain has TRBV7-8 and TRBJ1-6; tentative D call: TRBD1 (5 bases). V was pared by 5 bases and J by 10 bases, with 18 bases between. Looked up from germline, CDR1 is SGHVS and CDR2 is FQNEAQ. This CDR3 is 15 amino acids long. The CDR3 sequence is CASSPKRDFLSPLHF. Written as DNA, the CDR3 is TGTGCCAGCAGCCCCAAACGGGACTTTTTGTCACCCCTCCACTTT.

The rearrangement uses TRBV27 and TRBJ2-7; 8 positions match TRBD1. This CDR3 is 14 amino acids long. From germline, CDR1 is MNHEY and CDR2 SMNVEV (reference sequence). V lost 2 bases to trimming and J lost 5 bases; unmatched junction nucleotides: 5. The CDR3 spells CASSLDDRGDEQYF. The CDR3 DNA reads TGTGCCAGCAGTTTAGATGACAGGGGAGACGAGCAGTACTTC.

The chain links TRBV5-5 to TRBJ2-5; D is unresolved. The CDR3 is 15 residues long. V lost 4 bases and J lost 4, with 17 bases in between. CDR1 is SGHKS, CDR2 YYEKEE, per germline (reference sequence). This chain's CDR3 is CASSVQVYGPETQYF. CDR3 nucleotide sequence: TGTGCCAGCAGCGTTCAAGTATATGGGCCAGAGACCCAGTACTTC.

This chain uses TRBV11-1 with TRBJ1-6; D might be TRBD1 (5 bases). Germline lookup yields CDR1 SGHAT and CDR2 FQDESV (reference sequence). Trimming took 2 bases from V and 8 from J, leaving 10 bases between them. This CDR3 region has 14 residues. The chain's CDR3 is CASSLRTRDSPLHF. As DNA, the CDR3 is TGTGCCAGCAGCTTAAGAACCAGGGATTCACCCCTCCACTTT. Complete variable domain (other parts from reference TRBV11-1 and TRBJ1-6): EAEVAQSPRYKITEKSQAVAFWCDPISGHATLYWYRQILGQGPELLVQFQDESVVDDSQLPKDRFSAERLKGVDSTLKIQPAELGDSAMYLCASSLRTRDSPLHFGNGTRLTVT.

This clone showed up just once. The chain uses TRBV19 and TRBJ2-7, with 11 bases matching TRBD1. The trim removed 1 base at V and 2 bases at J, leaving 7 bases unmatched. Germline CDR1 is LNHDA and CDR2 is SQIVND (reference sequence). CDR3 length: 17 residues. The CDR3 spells CASSIASGTGGPYEQYF. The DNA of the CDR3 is TGTGCCAGTAGTATAGCCTCCGGGACAGGGGGTCCCTACGAGCAGTACTTC.

The CDR3 loop reads CATSRDGGTSYGYTF. The CDR3 nucleotides are TGTGCCACCAGCAGAGATGGAGGCACCTCCTATGGCTACACCTTC. J is TRBJ1-2 and V is TRBV15; D remains ambiguous. CDR3 length equals 15 residues. V was trimmed by 0 bases and J by 4 bases, leaving 12 bases between them. Germline V gives CDR1 LNHNV, CDR2 YYDKDF (reference sequence).

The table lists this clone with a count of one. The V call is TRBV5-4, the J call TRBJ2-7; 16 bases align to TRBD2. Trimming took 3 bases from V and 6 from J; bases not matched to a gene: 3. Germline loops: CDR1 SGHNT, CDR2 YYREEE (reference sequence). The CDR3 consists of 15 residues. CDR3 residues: CASSSGLAGGFEQYF. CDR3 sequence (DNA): TGTGCCAGCAGCTCGGGACTAGCGGGGGGGTTCGAGCAGTACTTC.

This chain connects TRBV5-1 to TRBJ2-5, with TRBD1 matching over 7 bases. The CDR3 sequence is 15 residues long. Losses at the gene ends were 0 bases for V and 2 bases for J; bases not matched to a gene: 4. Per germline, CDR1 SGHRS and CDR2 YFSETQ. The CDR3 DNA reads TGCGCCAGCAGCTTGGAGCCGGGACAGCAAGAGACCCAGTACTTC. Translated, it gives CASSLEPGQQETQYF.

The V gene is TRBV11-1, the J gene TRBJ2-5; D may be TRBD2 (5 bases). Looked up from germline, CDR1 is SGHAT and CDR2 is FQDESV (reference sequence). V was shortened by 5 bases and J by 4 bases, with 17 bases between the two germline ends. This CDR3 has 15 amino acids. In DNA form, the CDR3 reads TGTGCCAGCAGCATACCTCAGGAGGCGGGAGAGACCCAGTACTTC. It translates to CASSIPQEAGETQYF.

The CDR3 protein is CASSPDRVGGYTF. The CDR3 DNA sequence: TGTGCCAGCAGTCCGGACAGGGTGGGTGGCTACACCTTC. The V gene is TRBV6-5, the J gene TRBJ1-2, with 8 bases identical to TRBD1. The germline CDR1 and CDR2 sequences are MNHEY and SVGAGI. J lost 7 bases, V lost 5 bases, and 6 bases had no gene match. The CDR3 has 13 amino acids.

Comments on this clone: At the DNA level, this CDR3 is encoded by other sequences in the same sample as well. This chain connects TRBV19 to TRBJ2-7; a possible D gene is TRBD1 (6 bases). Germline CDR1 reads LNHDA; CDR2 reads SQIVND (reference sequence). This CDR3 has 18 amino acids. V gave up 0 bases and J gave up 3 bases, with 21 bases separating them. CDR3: CASSIDRRDKREHYEQYF. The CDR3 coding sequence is TGTGCCAGTAGTATAGATCGTAGGGACAAGAGAGAACACTACGAGCAGTACTTC.

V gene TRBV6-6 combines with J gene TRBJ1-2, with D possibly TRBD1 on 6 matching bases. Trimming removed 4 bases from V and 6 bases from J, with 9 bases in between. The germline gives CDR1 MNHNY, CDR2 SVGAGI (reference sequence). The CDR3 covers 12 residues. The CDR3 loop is CASSSPGDGYTF. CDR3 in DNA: TGTGCCAGCAGTTCGCCAGGGGATGGCTACACCTTC.

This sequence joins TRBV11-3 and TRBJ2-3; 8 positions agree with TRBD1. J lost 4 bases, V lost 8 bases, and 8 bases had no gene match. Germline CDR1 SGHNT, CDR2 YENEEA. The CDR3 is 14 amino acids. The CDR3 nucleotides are TGTGCCAGCCAGGGGGCAGGCGGTCCAGATACGCAGTATTTT. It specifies CASQGAGGPDTQYF.

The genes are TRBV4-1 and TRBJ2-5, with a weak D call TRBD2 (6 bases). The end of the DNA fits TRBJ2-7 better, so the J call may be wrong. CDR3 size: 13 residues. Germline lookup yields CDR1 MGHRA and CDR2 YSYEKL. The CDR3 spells CASSQRGGNEQYF. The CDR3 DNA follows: TGCGCCAGCAGCCAGCGCGGAGGGAACGAGCAGTACTTC.

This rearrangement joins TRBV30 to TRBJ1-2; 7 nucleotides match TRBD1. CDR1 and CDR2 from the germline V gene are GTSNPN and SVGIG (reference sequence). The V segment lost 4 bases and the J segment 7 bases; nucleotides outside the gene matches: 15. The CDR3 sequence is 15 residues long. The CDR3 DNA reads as TGTGCCTGGATACGGTTCGAGGGGGCCCTGTCTGGCTACACCTTC. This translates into CAWIRFEGALSGYTF. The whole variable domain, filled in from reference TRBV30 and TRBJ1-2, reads SQTIHQWPATLVQPVGSPLSLECTVEGTSNPNLYWYRQAAGRGLQLLFYSVGIGQISSEVPQNLSASRPQDRQFILSSKKLLLSDSGFYLCAWIRFEGALSGYTFGSGTRLTVV.

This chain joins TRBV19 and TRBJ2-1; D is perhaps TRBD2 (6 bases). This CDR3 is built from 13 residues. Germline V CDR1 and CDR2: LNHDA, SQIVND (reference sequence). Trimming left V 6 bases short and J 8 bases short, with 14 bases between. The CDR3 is CASSPWGDDEQFF. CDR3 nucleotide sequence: TGTGCCAGTAGCCCGTGGGGGGACGATGAGCAGTTCTTC.